This is a list of T cell receptor beta chains from one sample in a study of Ad26.COV2.S vaccination and SARS-CoV-2 variants. Using immunoSEQ multiplex PCR, the repertoire was profiled, and TCRdb retains in-frame clones only, with some absent. The table includes hundreds of thousands of clones, roughly nine tenths detected once. Sequenced here: peripheral blood, sampled in a trial of Ad26.COV2.S vaccine versus placebo. These receptors all stem from a person aged 18 to 59 who received the Ad26.COV2.S COVID-19 vaccine or a placebo. Both conserved end residues are trimmed from each CDR3. Each record gives: clone size, J gene, V gene, CDR3 protein. The size field is filled for only some rows; it gives once, few, many or a size class.

- | TRBJ2-7 | TRBV19 | ASSISAAGSYEQY
- | TRBJ1-2 | TRBV7-2 | ASSLDGSSYGYT
- | TRBJ1-2 | TRBV2 | ASKRDRGMVYGYT
once | TRBJ2-3 | TRBV12-5 | ASGLETSGGGTQY
- | TRBJ2-2 | TRBV7-2 | ASSPGGMNTGELF
- | TRBJ2-5 | TRBV4-2 | ASSQPLAVETQY
- | TRBJ2-3 | TRBV27 | ASSVWDTDTQY
- | TRBJ2-7 | TRBV5-1 | ASSLGGTSSYEQY
- | TRBJ1-3 | TRBV6-5 | ASTRRGDSGNTIY
once | TRBJ1-3 | TRBV11-2 | ASSPQGNTIY
- | TRBJ1-5 | TRBV19 | ASSIVGRGSRNQPQH
- | TRBJ1-3 | TRBV7-9 | ASRQGAGNTIY
- | TRBJ1-6 | TRBV19 | ASSILPGDNSPLH
- | TRBJ1-2 | TRBV19 | ASSTSLGQGYGYT
- | TRBJ2-7 | TRBV5-1 | ASSWTGQGTLYEQY
- | TRBJ2-3 | TRBV21-1 | ASSNRIQTDTQY
- | TRBJ2-1 | TRBV10-3 | AIRRAGVGNEQF
- | TRBJ2-7 | TRBV27 | ASGAYEQY